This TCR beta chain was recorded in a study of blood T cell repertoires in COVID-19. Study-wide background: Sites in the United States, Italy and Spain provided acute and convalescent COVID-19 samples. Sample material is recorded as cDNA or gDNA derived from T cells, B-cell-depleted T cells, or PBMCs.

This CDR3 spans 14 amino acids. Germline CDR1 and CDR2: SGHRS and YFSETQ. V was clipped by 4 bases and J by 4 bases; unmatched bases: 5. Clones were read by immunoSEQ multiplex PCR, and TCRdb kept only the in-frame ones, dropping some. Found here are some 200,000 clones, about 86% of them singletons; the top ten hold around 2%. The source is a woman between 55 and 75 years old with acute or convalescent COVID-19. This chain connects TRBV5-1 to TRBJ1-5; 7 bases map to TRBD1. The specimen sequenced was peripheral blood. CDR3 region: CASSKGQPNQPQHF. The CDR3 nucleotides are TGCGCCAGCAGCAAGGGACAGCCAAATCAGCCCCAGCATTTT.